This T cell receptor beta chain emerged from a study of neurological immune-mediated disorders. The study's findings and limits: No CDR3 amino acid sequences recurred among expanded clones across subjects, suggesting private repertoires in all groups. Multiple sclerosis patients had less TCR clonal expansion than even healthy controls, unlike HTLV-1-associated myelopathy.

This clonotype was detected ten times or more. What it binds is not known. Synthesis of cDNA was performed by 5'RACE using 10-nucleotide random UMIs. From the 5' RACE reads, TCRdb called clonotypes with MiXCR, one entry per CDR3 protein. The data hold about 33,000 distinct CDR3 sequences, with approximately 1.5% observed a single time. Source material was 2 million unsorted PBMCs, stored at -80 °C in RNAlater. This TCR was recovered from a woman in her twenties or thirties with multiple sclerosis. The specimen was PBMCs.

The CDR3 DNA reads as TGCAGTGCTACCCAGACTAGCGTTAAGACCCAGTACTTC. Its translation: CSATQTSVKTQYF. V is TRBV20-1 and J is TRBJ2-5; TRBD2 matches 8 bases. Germline V CDR1 and CDR2: DFQATT, SNEGSKA (reference sequence). V dropped 4 bases and J dropped 6; count of bases not matched to a gene: 7. This CDR3 contains 13 residues.